This is a list of T cell receptor beta chains from one sample in a study of blood T cell repertoires in COVID-19. Sequencing used immunoSEQ multiplex PCR; TCRdb keeps in-frame clones, though not all of them. This repertoire shows under 200,000 clones, about 86% found once; its top ten account for approximately 7%. Sequenced: peripheral blood. All receptors derive from a man in his fifties or sixties with active or convalescent COVID-19. Each CDR3 is given with its conserved first and last residue. Fields, in order: V gene, J gene, D gene, clone size, CDR3 protein, CDR3 DNA. The D gene is left open where the match is weak. The listing skips clone size in some rows; elsewhere it reads once, few, many or a size class.

v_call: TRBV6-5; j_call: TRBJ1-2; d_call: -; clone_size: few; cdr3_aa: CASGRGGKDYGYTF; cdr3_nt: TGTGCCAGCGGGAGGGGAGGGAAGGACTATGGCTACACCTTC
v_call: TRBV2; j_call: TRBJ1-2; d_call: -; clone_size: once; cdr3_aa: CASKQNYGYTF; cdr3_nt: TGTGCCAGCAAACAAAACTATGGCTACACCTTC
v_call: TRBV19; j_call: TRBJ1-5; d_call: -; clone_size: -; cdr3_aa: CASSTSDSSNQPQHF; cdr3_nt: TGTGCCAGTAGTACCTCGGACAGTAGCAATCAGCCCCAGCATTTT
v_call: TRBV5-4; j_call: TRBJ2-7; d_call: -; clone_size: -; cdr3_aa: CASSPRATTGPPEQYF; cdr3_nt: TGTGCCAGCAGCCCGAGAGCGACGACAGGTCCCCCTGAGCAGTACTTC
v_call: TRBV2; j_call: TRBJ2-3; d_call: -; clone_size: -; cdr3_aa: CASSDILSTDTQYF; cdr3_nt: TGTGCCAGCAGCGACATCCTTAGCACAGATACGCAGTATTTT
v_call: TRBV11-1; j_call: TRBJ2-5; d_call: TRBD2; clone_size: -; cdr3_aa: CASSSSKGRGETQYF; cdr3_nt: TGTGCCAGCAGCAGCAGTAAAGGGAGGGGAGAGACCCAGTACTTC
v_call: TRBV5-4; j_call: TRBJ1-4; d_call: TRBD1; clone_size: -; cdr3_aa: CASSLAGGFEKLFF; cdr3_nt: TGTGCCAGCAGCTTGGCAGGGGGCTTTGAAAAACTGTTTTTT
v_call: TRBV11-1; j_call: TRBJ1-1; d_call: -; clone_size: once; cdr3_aa: CASSGRLNTEAFF; cdr3_nt: TGTGCCAGCAGCGGCAGATTGAACACTGAAGCTTTCTTT
v_call: TRBV6-2/TRBV6-3; j_call: TRBJ1-2; d_call: -; clone_size: -; cdr3_aa: CASSYSQGSPYGYTF; cdr3_nt: TGTGCCAGCAGTTACTCCCAGGGGTCGCCCTATGGCTACACCTTC
v_call: TRBV30; j_call: TRBJ2-5; d_call: -; clone_size: -; cdr3_aa: CAWSVVRETQYF; cdr3_nt: TGTGCCTGGAGTGTAGTGAGAGAGACCCAGTACTTC
v_call: TRBV4-1; j_call: TRBJ1-4; d_call: -; clone_size: -; cdr3_aa: CASSQTGDEKLFF; cdr3_nt: TGCGCCAGCAGCCAAACGGGGGATGAAAAACTGTTTTTT
v_call: TRBV6-4; j_call: TRBJ2-7; d_call: TRBD2; clone_size: -; cdr3_aa: CASSWTSGSREQYF; cdr3_nt: TGTGCCAGCAGTTGGACTAGCGGATCTCGGGAGCAGTACTTC
v_call: TRBV5-4; j_call: TRBJ2-7; d_call: -; clone_size: many; cdr3_aa: CASSFGGTSSYEQYF; cdr3_nt: TGTGCCAGCAGCTTCGGCGGAACCAGCTCCTACGAGCAGTACTTC
v_call: TRBV11-3; j_call: TRBJ1-5; d_call: -; clone_size: -; cdr3_aa: CASTQTAKGPSNQPQHF; cdr3_nt: TGTGCCAGCACCCAGACAGCAAAAGGGCCGAGCAATCAGCCCCAGCATTTT
v_call: TRBV6-1; j_call: TRBJ1-3; d_call: -; clone_size: -; cdr3_aa: CASSELAGSSGNTIYF; cdr3_nt: TGTGCCAGCAGTGAACTGGCAGGCAGCTCTGGAAACACCATATATTTT
v_call: TRBV7-3; j_call: TRBJ1-6; d_call: -; clone_size: -; cdr3_aa: CASSLGQPNSPLHF; cdr3_nt: TGTGCCAGCAGCTTAGGGCAGCCAAATTCACCCCTCCACTTT
v_call: TRBV19; j_call: TRBJ2-2; d_call: -; clone_size: -; cdr3_aa: CASRPPADYTGELFF; cdr3_nt: TGTGCCAGTAGGCCCCCCGCGGACTACACCGGGGAGCTGTTTTTT
v_call: TRBV2; j_call: TRBJ1-3; d_call: TRBD1; clone_size: -; cdr3_aa: CASSDRTGSGNTIYF; cdr3_nt: TGTGCCAGCAGTGACCGGACAGGCTCTGGAAACACCATATATTTT
v_call: TRBV4-3; j_call: TRBJ2-3; d_call: TRBD1; clone_size: -; cdr3_aa: CASSQDRQGGTDTQYF; cdr3_nt: TGCGCCAGCAGCCAAGATAGACAGGGAGGCACAGATACGCAGTATTTT
v_call: TRBV11-3; j_call: TRBJ2-1; d_call: TRBD2; clone_size: few; cdr3_aa: CASSSERGIRDVEQFF; cdr3_nt: TGTGCCAGCAGCTCCGAGCGGGGTATAAGGGACGTAGAGCAGTTCTTC
v_call: TRBV7-9; j_call: TRBJ2-2; d_call: TRBD2; clone_size: -; cdr3_aa: CACGLAGVPGELFF; cdr3_nt: TGTGCCTGTGGACTAGCGGGAGTTCCCGGGGAGCTGTTTTTT
v_call: TRBV4-3; j_call: TRBJ2-1; d_call: TRBD1; clone_size: -; cdr3_aa: CASSQELTGGNIPADEQFF; cdr3_nt: TGCGCCAGCAGCCAAGAACTTACAGGGGGCAATATACCTGCTGATGAGCAGTTCTTC